The clone carrying this T cell receptor (beta chain) was seen more than once but under ten times. The second PCR ran roughly 6 to 12 cycles with a sample-barcoded 5' primer and J-beta primers. TCRdb fed the 5' RACE reads into MiXCR, producing one record per CDR3 protein. The sample yields under 800,000 distinct CDR3 sequences, approximately 21% seen once. This CDR3 has 13 amino acids. Germline CDR1 reads SQVTM; CDR2 reads ANQGSEA. The data are from a study of blood T cells in healthy people across ages. The material sequenced was blood. The sequence derives from a man between 65 and 85 years old in good health. This chain joins TRBV29-1 and TRBJ2-5, with a weak D call TRBD2 (5 bases). With the DNA end fitting TRBJ2-7 better, the J assignment may be wrong. CDR3 sequence: CSVGPGLDYEQYF. DNA for the CDR3: TGCAGCGTTGGACCAGGACTTGACTACGAGCAGTACTTC.